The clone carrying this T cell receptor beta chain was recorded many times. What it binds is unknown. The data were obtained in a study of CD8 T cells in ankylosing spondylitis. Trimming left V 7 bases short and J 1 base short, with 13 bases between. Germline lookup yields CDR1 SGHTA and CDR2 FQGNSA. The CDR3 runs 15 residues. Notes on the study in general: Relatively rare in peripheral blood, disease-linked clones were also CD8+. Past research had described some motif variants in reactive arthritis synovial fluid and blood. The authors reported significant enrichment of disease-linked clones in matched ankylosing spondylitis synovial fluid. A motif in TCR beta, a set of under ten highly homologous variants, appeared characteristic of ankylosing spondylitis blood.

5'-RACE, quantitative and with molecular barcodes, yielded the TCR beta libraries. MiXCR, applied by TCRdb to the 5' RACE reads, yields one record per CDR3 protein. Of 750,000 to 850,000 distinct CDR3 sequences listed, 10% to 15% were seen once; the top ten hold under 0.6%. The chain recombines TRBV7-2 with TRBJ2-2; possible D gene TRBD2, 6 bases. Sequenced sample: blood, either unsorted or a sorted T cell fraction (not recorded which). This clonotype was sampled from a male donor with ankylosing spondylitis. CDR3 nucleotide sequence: TGTGCCAGCACCAGGGACTGGGGGAACACCGGGGAGCTGTTTTTT. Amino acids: CASTRDWGNTGELFF.